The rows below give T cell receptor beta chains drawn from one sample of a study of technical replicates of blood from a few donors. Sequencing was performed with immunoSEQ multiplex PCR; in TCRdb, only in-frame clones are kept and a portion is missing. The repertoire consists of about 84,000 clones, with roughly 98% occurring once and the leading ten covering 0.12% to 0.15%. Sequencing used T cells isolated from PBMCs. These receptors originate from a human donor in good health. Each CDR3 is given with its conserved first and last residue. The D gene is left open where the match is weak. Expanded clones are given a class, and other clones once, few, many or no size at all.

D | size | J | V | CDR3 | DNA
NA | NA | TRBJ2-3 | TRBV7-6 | CASSAWQGGTDTQYF | TGTGCCAGCAGCGCCTGGCAGGGCGGCACAGATACGCAGTATTTT
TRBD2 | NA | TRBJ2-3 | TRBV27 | CASSFRREMFDTQYF | TGTGCCAGCAGTTTTCGGCGGGAGATGTTTGATACGCAGTATTTT
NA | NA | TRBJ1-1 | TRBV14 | CASSQDPPEKNTEAFF | TGTGCCAGCAGCCAAGATCCTCCAGAAAAGAACACTGAAGCTTTCTTT
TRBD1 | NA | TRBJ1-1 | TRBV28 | CASRTTTGGAAFF | TGTGCCAGCAGAACGACCACAGGGGGCGCGGCTTTCTTT
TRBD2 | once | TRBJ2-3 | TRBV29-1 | CSVEVLAGSTDTQYF | TGCAGCGTTGAGGTCCTAGCGGGGAGCACAGATACGCAGTATTTT
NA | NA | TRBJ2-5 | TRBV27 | CASSLFATPGDQYF | TGTGCCAGCAGTTTGTTCGCGACCCCGGGGGACCAGTACTTC
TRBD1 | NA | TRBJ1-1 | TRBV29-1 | CSAGPTGSEAFF | TGCAGCGCCGGACCGACAGGGTCTGAAGCTTTCTTT
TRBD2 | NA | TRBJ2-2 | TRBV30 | CAWSTSGRNTGELFF | TGTGCCTGGAGTACTAGCGGGAGGAACACCGGGGAGCTGTTTTTT
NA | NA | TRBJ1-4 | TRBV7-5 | CVRSLEEGFEKLFF | TGTGTCAGAAGCTTAGAGGAGGGGTTCGAAAAACTGTTTTTT
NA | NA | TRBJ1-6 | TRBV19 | CASSHRQDLYNSPLHF | TGTGCCAGTAGCCATAGACAGGACCTCTATAATTCACCCCTCCACTTT
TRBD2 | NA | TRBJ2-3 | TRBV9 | CASSVASGGDTQYF | TGTGCCAGCAGCGTCGCTAGCGGGGGGGATACGCAGTATTTT
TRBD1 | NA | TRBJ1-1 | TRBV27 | CASSLRRGTVNTEAFF | TGTGCCAGCAGTTTACGAAGAGGGACAGTGAACACTGAAGCTTTCTTT
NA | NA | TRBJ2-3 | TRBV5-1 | CASSDATRSGADTQYF | TGCGCCAGCAGCGACGCGACTAGAAGTGGGGCAGATACGCAGTATTTT
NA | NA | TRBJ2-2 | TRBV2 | CASTRQDTGELFF | TGTGCCAGCACACGACAAGACACCGGGGAGCTGTTTTTT
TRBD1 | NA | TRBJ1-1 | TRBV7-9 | CASSPPGQGMNTEAFF | TGTGCCAGCAGCCCCCCGGGACAGGGCATGAACACTGAAGCTTTCTTT
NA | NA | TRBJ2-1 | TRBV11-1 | CASSLLQAATSYNEQFF | TGTGCCAGCAGCTTATTACAGGCAGCAACATCCTACAATGAGCAGTTCTTC
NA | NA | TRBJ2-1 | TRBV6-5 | CARSIEFF | TGTGCCAGGAGCATTGAGTTCTTC
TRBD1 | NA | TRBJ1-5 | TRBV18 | CASSPTVPRQGNNQPQHF | TGTGCCAGCTCACCAACAGTCCCCCGACAGGGCAACAATCAGCCCCAGCATTTT
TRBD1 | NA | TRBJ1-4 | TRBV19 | CASSIGQGAFEKLFF | TGTGCCAGTAGTATCGGACAGGGGGCGTTTGAAAAACTGTTTTTT
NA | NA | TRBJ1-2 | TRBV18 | CASSPGPNGYTF | TGTGCCAGCTCACCAGGGCCGAATGGCTACACCTTC
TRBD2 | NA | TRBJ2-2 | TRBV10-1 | CASSWKRGVNTGELFF | TGCGCCAGCAGTTGGAAGCGGGGGGTTAACACCGGGGAGCTGTTTTTT
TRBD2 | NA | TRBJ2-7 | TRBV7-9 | CASSFSGGRRSDEQYF | TGTGCCAGCAGCTTTTCGGGCGGGAGACGGTCCGACGAGCAGTACTTC
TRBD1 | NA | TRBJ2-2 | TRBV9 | CASSHRDRGFNTGELFF | TGTGCCAGCAGCCACCGGGACAGGGGCTTTAACACCGGGGAGCTGTTTTTT
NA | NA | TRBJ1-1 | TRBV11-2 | CASTSTSGYFEAFF | TGTGCCAGCACTTCCACGTCAGGGTACTTTGAAGCTTTCTTT
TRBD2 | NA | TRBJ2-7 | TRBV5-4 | CASSFRGLAGSYEQYF | TGTGCCAGCAGCTTCAGGGGACTAGCGGGTTCCTACGAGCAGTACTTC
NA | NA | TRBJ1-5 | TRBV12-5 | CASSDSFYSNQPQHF | TGTGCTAGTTCTGACAGTTTTTATAGCAATCAGCCCCAGCATTTT
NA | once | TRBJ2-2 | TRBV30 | CAWSRVGGELFF | TGTGCCTGGTCGAGGGTAGGCGGGGAGCTGTTTTTT
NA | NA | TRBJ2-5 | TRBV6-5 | CASSYDEGGAETQYF | TGTGCCAGCAGTTACGACGAGGGAGGTGCGGAGACCCAGTACTTC
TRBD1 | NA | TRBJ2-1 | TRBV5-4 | CASTPTGGNNEQFF | TGTGCCAGCACCCCGACAGGGGGCAACAATGAGCAGTTCTTC
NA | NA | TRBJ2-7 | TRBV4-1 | CASSQGRGSLYEQYF | TGCGCCAGCAGCCAAGGACGCGGTTCTCTCTACGAGCAGTACTTC
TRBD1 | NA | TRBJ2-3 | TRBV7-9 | CASSHGQGALDTQYF | TGTGCCAGCAGCCACGGACAGGGGGCCCTAGATACGCAGTATTTT